This T cell receptor (beta chain) was observed in a study of blood T cell repertoires in COVID-19. Study summary: Samples came from the United States, Italy and Spain, spanning acute and convalescent COVID-19. Sample material is recorded as cDNA or gDNA derived from T cells, B-cell-depleted T cells, or PBMCs.

The germline V gene encodes CDR1 SNHLY and CDR2 FYNNEI. The V segment lost 3 bases and the J segment 6 bases; nucleotides outside the gene matches: 7. CDR3 length: 14 residues. Produced via immunoSEQ multiplex PCR; TCRdb's table is partial and in-frame only. The table has hundreds of thousands of clones, roughly 80% seen once. The source of this sequence is a woman aged 80 or over with acute or convalescent COVID-19. The sequencing sample was made of peripheral blood. V and J are TRBV2 and TRBJ1-2; 7 positions agree with TRBD1. CDR3 loop: CASSDRQGDDGYTF. The CDR3 DNA is TGTGCCAGCAGTGACCGGCAGGGGGATGATGGCTACACCTTC.